Sequencing of this TCR beta chain was carried out in a study of T cell responses to AZD1222 COVID-19 vaccine. Study-level results: Close to half of spike-specific TCRs reportedly recognize unmutated variant regions. The peak T cell response came first, and repertoires were sampled only after it. Donors skewed white British and female; clonal diversity was possibly underestimated. Compared with day 0, the breadth and depth of the Spike-specific TCR repertoire rose significantly after two doses of AZD1222.

Worth noting for this clone: As yet, its antigen is unknown.

The protocol was immunoSEQ multiplex PCR, while the TCRdb copy is restricted to in-frame clones and leaves out a portion. The sample holds 100,000 to 150,000 clones, around 90% seen once. The length of the CDR3 is 13 residues. CDR1 LNHDA and CDR2 SQIVND come from the germline V gene (reference sequence). V gave up 3 bases and J gave up 3 bases, with 6 bases separating them. The J gene is TRBJ1-5, the V gene TRBV19; D call uncertain. This receptor was identified in an adult in good health. Here the sequenced sample was peripheral blood, taken on day 0 of MenACWY control vaccination. CDR3 amino acids: CASSINPNQPQHF. The CDR3 bases are TGTGCCAGTAGTATTAATCCCAATCAGCCCCAGCATTTT. The complete variable domain, with remaining parts taken from reference TRBV19 and TRBJ1-5, reads DGGITQSPKYLFRKEGQNVTLSCEQNLNHDAMYWYRQDPGQGLRLIYYSQIVNDFQKGDIAEGYSVSREKKESFPLTVTSAQKNPTAFYLCASSINPNQPQHFGDGTRLSIL.